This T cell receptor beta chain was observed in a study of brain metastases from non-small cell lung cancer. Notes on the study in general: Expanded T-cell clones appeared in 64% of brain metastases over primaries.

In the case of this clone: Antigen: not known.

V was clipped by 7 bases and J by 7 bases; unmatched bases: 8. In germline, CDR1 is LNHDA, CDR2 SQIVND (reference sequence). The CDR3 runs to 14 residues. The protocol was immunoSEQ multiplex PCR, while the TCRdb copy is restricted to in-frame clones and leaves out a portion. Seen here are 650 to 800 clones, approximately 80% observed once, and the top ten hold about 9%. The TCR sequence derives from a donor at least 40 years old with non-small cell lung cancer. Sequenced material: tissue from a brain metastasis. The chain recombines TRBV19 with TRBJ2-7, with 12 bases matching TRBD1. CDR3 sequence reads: CASNPGQGAREQYF. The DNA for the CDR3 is TGTGCCAGTAACCCGGGACAGGGGGCGAGAGAGCAGTACTTC.